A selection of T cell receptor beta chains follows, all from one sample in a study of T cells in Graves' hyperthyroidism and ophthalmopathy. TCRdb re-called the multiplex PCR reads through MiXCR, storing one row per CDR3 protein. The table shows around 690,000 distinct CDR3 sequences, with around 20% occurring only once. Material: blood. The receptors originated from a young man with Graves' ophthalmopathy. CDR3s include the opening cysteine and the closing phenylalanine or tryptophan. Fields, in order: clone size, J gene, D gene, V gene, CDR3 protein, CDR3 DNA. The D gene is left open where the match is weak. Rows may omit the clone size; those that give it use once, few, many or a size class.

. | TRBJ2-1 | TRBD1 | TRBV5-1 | CASSVATGDYNEQFF | TGTGCCAGCAGCGTAGCTACAGGGGACTACAATGAGCAGTTCTTC
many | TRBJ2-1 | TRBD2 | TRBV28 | CASSLSRTSGRFGNEQFF | TGTGCCAGCAGTTTATCACGGACTAGCGGGAGGTTTGGAAATGAGCAGTTCTTC
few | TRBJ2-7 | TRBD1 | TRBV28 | CASSDRGREQYF | TGTGCCAGCAGCGACAGGGGGCGCGAGCAGTACTTC
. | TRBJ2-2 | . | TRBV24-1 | CATSLDHSTGELFF | TGTGCCACCAGTTTAGACCATTCCACCGGGGAGCTGTTTTTT
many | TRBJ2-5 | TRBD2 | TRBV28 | CASSPPGLAGVDETQYF | TGTGCCAGCAGTCCCCCCGGACTAGCGGGAGTCGATGAGACCCAGTACTTC
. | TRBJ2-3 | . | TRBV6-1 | CATKPGRKSTDTQYF | TGTGCCACCAAACCGGGCCGTAAATCTACAGATACGCAGTATTTT
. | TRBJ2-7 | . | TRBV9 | CASSVGGPGYEQYF | TGTGCCAGCAGCGTAGGGGGGCCCGGCTACGAGCAGTACTTC
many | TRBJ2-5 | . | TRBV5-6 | CASSLTEREETQYF | TGTGCCAGCAGCTTGACCGAGAGGGAAGAGACCCAGTACTTC
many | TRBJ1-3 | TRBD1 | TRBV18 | CASSSGDSRSGNTIYF | TGTGCCAGCTCGTCTGGGGACAGCCGCTCTGGAAACACCATATATTTT
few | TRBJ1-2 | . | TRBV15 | CATSRDLGVFYGYTF | TGTGCCACCAGCAGAGATCTCGGGGTTTTCTATGGCTACACCTTC
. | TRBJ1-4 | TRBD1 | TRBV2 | CASSEDRSATNEKLFF | TGTGCCAGCAGCGAGGACAGGTCCGCAACTAATGAAAAACTGTTTTTT
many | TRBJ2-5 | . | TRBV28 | CASSLWSRASKTQYF | TGTGCCAGCAGTTTATGGTCCCGGGCGTCCAAGACCCAGTACTTC
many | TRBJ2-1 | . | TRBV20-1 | CSARDPAGARNNEQFF | TGCAGTGCTAGAGATCCGGCAGGGGCCCGTAACAATGAGCAGTTCTTC
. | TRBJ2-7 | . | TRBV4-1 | CASSQDHGLSSYEQYF | TGCGCCAGCAGCCAAGATCACGGGCTTAGCTCCTACGAGCAGTACTTC
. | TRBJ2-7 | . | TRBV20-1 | CSARDGVGGLRQYF | TGCAGTGCTAGAGACGGGGTTGGGGGATTGCGGCAGTACTTC
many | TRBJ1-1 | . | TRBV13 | CASSPQTGVNTEAFF | TGTGCCAGCAGCCCCCAGACAGGAGTGAACACTGAAGCTTTCTTT
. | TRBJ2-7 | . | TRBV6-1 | CASGRSQTGIQWEQYF | TGTGCCAGCGGGCGTAGCCAGACGGGAATTCAGTGGGAGCAGTACTTC
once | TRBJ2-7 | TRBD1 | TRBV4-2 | CASSHQTGTNYEQYF | TGTGCCAGCAGCCACCAGACAGGGACAAACTACGAGCAGTACTTC
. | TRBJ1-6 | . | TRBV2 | CATYGTPNSPLHF | TGTGCCACCTACGGGACACCGAATTCACCCCTCCACTTT
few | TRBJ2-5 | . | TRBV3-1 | CASRRGSLGWETQYF | TGTGCCAGCAGGCGAGGGTCCTTGGGGTGGGAGACCCAGTACTTC
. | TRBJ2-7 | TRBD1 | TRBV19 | CASSYPGQISEQYF | TGTGCCAGTAGTTATCCGGGACAGATTAGCGAGCAGTACTTC
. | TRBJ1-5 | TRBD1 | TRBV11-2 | CASSLGVQGSNQPQHF | TGTGCCAGCAGCTTAGGTGTACAGGGGAGCAATCAGCCCCAGCATTTT
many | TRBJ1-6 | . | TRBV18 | CASSPRRQDLQSPLHF | TGTGCCAGCTCACCAAGAAGACAGGATCTACAATCACCCCTCCACTTT
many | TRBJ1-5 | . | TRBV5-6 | CASSLAGGRNQPQHF | TGTGCCAGCAGCTTGGCGGGGGGCAGGAATCAGCCCCAGCATTTT
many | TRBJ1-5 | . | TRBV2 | CASRFGQTDQPQHF | TGTGCCAGCCGATTTGGGCAGACCGATCAGCCCCAGCATTTT
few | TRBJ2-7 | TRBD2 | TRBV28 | CASRGLSGTSGRYYEQYF | TGTGCCAGCAGGGGACTCTCCGGGACTAGCGGGAGGTACTACGAGCAGTACTTC
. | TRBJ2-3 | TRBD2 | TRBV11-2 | CASSPGGLAGVDTQYF | TGTGCCAGCAGCCCAGGGGGACTAGCGGGAGTGGATACGCAGTATTTT
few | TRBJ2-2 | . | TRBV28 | CATQLVGGLNTGELFF | TGTGCCACACAGCTGGTGGGGGGGCTTAATACCGGGGAGCTGTTTTTT
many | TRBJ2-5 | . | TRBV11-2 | CASSLRTSLRETQYF | TGTGCCAGCAGCCTCCGGACCAGTCTGCGAGAGACCCAGTACTTC
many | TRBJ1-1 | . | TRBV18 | CASRFGVENTEAFF | TGTGCCAGCCGATTCGGGGTGGAGAACACTGAAGCTTTCTTT
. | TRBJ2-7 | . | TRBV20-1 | CSASPGDFYEQYF | TGCAGTGCTAGTCCGGGCGACTTCTACGAGCAGTACTTC
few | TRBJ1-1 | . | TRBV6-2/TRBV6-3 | CASSYRDTEAFF | TGTGCCAGCAGTTACAGGGACACTGAAGCTTTCTTT
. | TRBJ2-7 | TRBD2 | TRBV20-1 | CSARAGLAGPSYEQYF | TGCAGTGCTAGGGCGGGACTAGCGGGACCCTCCTACGAGCAGTACTTC
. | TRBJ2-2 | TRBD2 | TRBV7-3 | CASSQGLAGVRTGELFF | TGTGCCAGCAGCCAGGGACTAGCGGGAGTTAGAACCGGGGAGCTGTTTTTT
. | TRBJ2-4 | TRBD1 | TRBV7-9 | CASSPSGTGREYAKNIQYF | TGTGCCAGCAGCCCATCCGGGACAGGGCGGGAGTACGCCAAAAACATTCAGTACTTC
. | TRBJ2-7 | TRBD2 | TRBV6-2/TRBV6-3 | CASVAGGAYEQYF | TGTGCCAGCGTAGCGGGGGGGGCCTACGAGCAGTACTTC
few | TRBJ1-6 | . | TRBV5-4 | CASSLGTPDSHNSPLHF | TGTGCCAGCAGCTTGGGCACCCCGGACAGCCATAATTCACCCCTCCACTTT
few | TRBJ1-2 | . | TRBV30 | CAWNGDPNYGYTF | TGTGCCTGGAATGGGGATCCTAACTATGGCTACACCTTC
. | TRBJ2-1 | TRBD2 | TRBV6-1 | CASSSQTSGSYNEQFF | TGTGCCAGCAGTTCCCAGACTAGCGGTTCCTACAATGAGCAGTTCTTC
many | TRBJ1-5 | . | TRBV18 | CASSVGQNSNQPQHF | TGTGCCAGCTCAGTCGGACAGAATAGCAATCAGCCCCAGCATTTT
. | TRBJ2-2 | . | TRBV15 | CATGRVGLIANTGELFF | TGTGCCACCGGACGGGTGGGACTCATCGCGAACACCGGGGAGCTGTTTTTT
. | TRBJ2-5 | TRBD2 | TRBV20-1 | CSARIGTSGSRAKETQYF | TGCAGTGCTAGAATTGGGACTAGCGGGAGTCGAGCAAAAGAGACCCAGTACTTC
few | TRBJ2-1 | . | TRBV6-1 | CASRTTTYNEQFF | TGTGCCAGCAGAACGACAACCTACAATGAGCAGTTCTTC
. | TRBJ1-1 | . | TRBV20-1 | CSAREPQRFNTEAFF | TGCAGTGCTAGAGAACCACAACGTTTTAACACTGAAGCTTTCTTT
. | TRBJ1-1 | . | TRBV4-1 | CASSHSGQNTEAFF | TGCGCCAGCAGCCATTCGGGACAGAACACTGAAGCTTTCTTT
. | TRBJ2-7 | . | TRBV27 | CASSLPTRSYEQYF | TGTGCCAGCAGCCTCCCGACTAGGTCCTACGAGCAGTACTTC
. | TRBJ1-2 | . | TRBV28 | CASSQNKWGYTF | TGTGCCAGCAGCCAAAACAAATGGGGCTACACCTTC
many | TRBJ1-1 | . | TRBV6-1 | CASSGDAAEAFF | TGTGCCAGCAGTGGGGATGCAGCTGAAGCTTTCTTT
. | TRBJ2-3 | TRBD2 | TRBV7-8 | CASSPVGSGNFRFGTQYF | TGTGCCAGCAGTCCAGTTGGTAGCGGGAACTTTCGGTTCGGTACGCAGTATTTT
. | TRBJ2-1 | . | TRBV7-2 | CASSLKTGLPLSYNEQFF | TGTGCCAGCAGCCTCAAGACGGGGTTACCCCTCTCCTACAATGAGCAGTTCTTC
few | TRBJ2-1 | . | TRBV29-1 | CSVTVRGQGPYNEQFF | TGCAGCGTTACCGTTAGGGGTCAGGGTCCCTACAATGAGCAGTTCTTC
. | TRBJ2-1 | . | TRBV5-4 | CASSVRVTAGNEQFF | TGTGCCAGCAGCGTTAGAGTTACGGCAGGCAATGAGCAGTTCTTC
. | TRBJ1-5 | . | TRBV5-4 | CASSFELDQPQHF | TGTGCCAGCAGCTTTGAGCTGGATCAGCCCCAGCATTTT
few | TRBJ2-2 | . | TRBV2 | CASCQQQNTGELFF | TGTGCCAGCTGTCAGCAGCAGAACACCGGGGAGCTGTTTTTT